Listed below are T cell receptor beta chains from one sample, sequenced in a study of blood T cell repertoires in COVID-19. Measured with immunoSEQ multiplex PCR; TCRdb has only the in-frame clones, and not every one. The sample records approximately 150,000 clones, approximately 93% being singletons. Input material: peripheral blood. All receptors derive from a woman aged 55-70 years with COVID-19, enrolled during active disease. CDR3s include the opening cysteine and the closing phenylalanine or tryptophan. A D gene is named only where the DNA matches it firmly. A row's size may be missing; if present it is once, few, many or a size class.

v_call,clone_size,d_call,j_call,cdr3_nt,cdr3_aa
TRBV5-4,.,.,TRBJ1-2,TGTGCCAGCAGCTTCGGACGCGGGGGCTATGGCTACACCTTC,CASSFGRGGYGYTF
TRBV7-2,.,TRBD1,TRBJ1-1,TGTGCCAGCAGCTTTAGTGGGACAGGGTTTTTTGTCACTGAAGCTTTCTTT,CASSFSGTGFFVTEAFF
TRBV29-1,.,TRBD1,TRBJ1-4,TGCAGCGCCGGACAGGGGTATGAAAAACTGTTTTTT,CSAGQGYEKLFF
TRBV5-1,.,.,TRBJ1-6,TGCGCCAGCAGCTTGGGTACGGTCCCGGGGAGCTCCTATAATTCACCCCTCCACTTT,CASSLGTVPGSSYNSPLHF
TRBV5-1,.,.,TRBJ1-2,TGCGCCAGCAGCTTGGGAGGGAGCTATGGCTACACCTTC,CASSLGGSYGYTF
TRBV9,.,TRBD1,TRBJ1-2,TGTGCCAGCAGTATTAGGAATTTCGGACAGGATAAAGACGATGGCTACACCTTC,CASSIRNFGQDKDDGYTF
TRBV4-3,.,TRBD1,TRBJ1-5,TGCGCCAGCAGCCAAGACAGGGGGCGGAATCAGCCCCAGCATTTT,CASSQDRGRNQPQHF
TRBV19,.,.,TRBJ2-1,TGTGCCAGTAGTACCGCAGGGGATGAGCAGTTCTTC,CASSTAGDEQFF
TRBV6-5,.,.,TRBJ1-2,TGTGCCACCGTAGGAGACGGCTACACCTTC,CATVGDGYTF
TRBV19,.,.,TRBJ1-1,TGTGCCCTCAAAACCGGGGATACTGAAGCTTTCTTT,CALKTGDTEAFF
TRBV9,once,.,TRBJ1-1,TGTGCCAGCAGCGTGGGCGGAGGACACACTGAAGCTTTCTTT,CASSVGGGHTEAFF
TRBV10-3,.,TRBD2,TRBJ2-1,TGTGCCATCAGTGCCACTCTAGCGGGGCCCTACAATGAGCAGTTCTTC,CAISATLAGPYNEQFF
TRBV7-2,.,TRBD1,TRBJ1-5,TGTGCCAGCAGCCCCGGGACAGGGGCTAATCAGCCCCAGCATTTT,CASSPGTGANQPQHF
TRBV5-5,.,.,TRBJ1-1,TGTGCCAGCAGCTTGGGGGTGTCTAGGAACACTGAAGCTTTCTTT,CASSLGVSRNTEAFF
TRBV3-1/TRBV3-2,.,TRBD1,TRBJ2-3,TGTGCCAGTCGGCGAACAGGGGTTGGGACAGATACGCAGTATTTT,CASRRTGVGTDTQYF
TRBV11-1,.,.,TRBJ2-7,TGTGCCAGCAGCCGCCCCCGGGGGATCTCCTACGAGCAGTACTTC,CASSRPRGISYEQYF
TRBV7-2,.,TRBD2,TRBJ2-3,TGTGCCAGCAGCTTTCTAGCGGGCGATACGCAGTATTTT,CASSFLAGDTQYF
TRBV4-1,.,.,TRBJ1-4,TGCGCCAGCAGCCATAAGGGGGTTAAAGCAACTAATGAAAAACTGTTTTTT,CASSHKGVKATNEKLFF
TRBV6-5,.,.,TRBJ2-3,TGTGCCAGCAGCCCGATGGAGGGGTTCACAGATACGCAGTATTTT,CASSPMEGFTDTQYF
TRBV29-1,.,.,TRBJ1-1,TGCAGCGTTGGTCAGGGCAACACTGAAGCTTTCTTT,CSVGQGNTEAFF
TRBV5-1,.,.,TRBJ2-5,TGCGCCAGCAGCCACTCCCGGAGGCAGGCCCAAGAGACCCAGTACTTC,CASSHSRRQAQETQYF
TRBV29-1,.,TRBD1,TRBJ1-2,TGCAGCGTTGATCCTGCCTCGGGACAGGGAAACTATGGCTACACCTTC,CSVDPASGQGNYGYTF
TRBV2,once,TRBD1,TRBJ2-7,TGTGCCAGCAGCCGGGACAGATCCTACGAGCAGTACTTC,CASSRDRSYEQYF
TRBV7-9,.,TRBD1,TRBJ2-5,TGTGCCAGCAGCGGACGGGACAGACCCACCCAAGAGACCCAGTACTTC,CASSGRDRPTQETQYF
TRBV4-2,.,.,TRBJ1-2,TGTGCCAGCAGCCAAGATAGGACAAAATACTATGGCTACACCTTC,CASSQDRTKYYGYTF
TRBV9,.,.,TRBJ2-7,TGTGCCAGCAGCGTAGTGGCTGGAGCGGGCGAGCAGTACTTC,CASSVVAGAGEQYF
TRBV4-2,.,.,TRBJ2-1,TGTGCCAGCAGCCTTGAACTCAGGATGGACTACAATGAGCAGTTCTTC,CASSLELRMDYNEQFF
TRBV10-3,.,.,TRBJ1-2,TGTGCCATCAGTGACGGGCAGGGTGGTGGCTACACCTTC,CAISDGQGGGYTF
TRBV7-9,.,TRBD1,TRBJ1-4,TGTGCCAGCAGCAAGGGGACAGGGGCTAATGAAAAACTGTTTTTT,CASSKGTGANEKLFF
TRBV3-1/TRBV3-2,.,.,TRBJ1-2,TGTGCCAGCAGCCAAGATCAGAGAGGATATGGCTACACCTTC,CASSQDQRGYGYTF
TRBV19,.,.,TRBJ2-3,TGTGCCAGTCGCGACTCGGCTACAGATACGCAGTATTTT,CASRDSATDTQYF
TRBV6-1,.,TRBD1,TRBJ2-5,TGTGCCAGCAGTGACCTGGGACAGGGGCAAGAGACCCAGTACTTC,CASSDLGQGQETQYF
TRBV19,.,TRBD1,TRBJ1-2,TGTGCCAGTAGTCGGGACAGTACTAACTATGGCTACACCTTC,CASSRDSTNYGYTF
TRBV7-2,.,.,TRBJ2-7,TGTGCCAGCAGCTTATGGGGGGGGCTGGACGAGCAGTACTTC,CASSLWGGLDEQYF
TRBV19,.,.,TRBJ2-7,TGTGCCAGTAGTACAGGGTCCTACGAGCAGTACTTC,CASSTGSYEQYF
TRBV4-2,.,.,TRBJ1-2,TGTGCCAGCAGCCAAGAGGAGGGACCCTATGGCTACACCTTC,CASSQEEGPYGYTF
TRBV7-2,.,.,TRBJ1-2,TGTGCCAGCAGCGTATGGACAGCTGGCTATGGCTACACCTTC,CASSVWTAGYGYTF
TRBV5-1,.,.,TRBJ2-3,TGCGCCAGCAGCCCCGAAGGACTAACACTTAATACGCAGTATTTT,CASSPEGLTLNTQYF
TRBV2,.,.,TRBJ1-5,TGTGCCAGCAAGGCGGGGAATAGCAATCAGCCCCAGCATTTT,CASKAGNSNQPQHF
TRBV25-1,.,.,TRBJ1-1,TGTGCCAGCAGTTGGGCTTTGAACACTGAAGCTTTCTTT,CASSWALNTEAFF
TRBV5-4,.,TRBD1,TRBJ2-2,TGTGCCAGCAGCTTGGGGGGACAGACTGCGAACACCGGGGAGCTGTTTTTT,CASSLGGQTANTGELFF
TRBV19,.,.,TRBJ1-1,TGTGCCAGTAGTATCTCTCGGGTGGGTAACACTGAAGCTTTCTTT,CASSISRVGNTEAFF
TRBV3-1/TRBV3-2,.,.,TRBJ1-1,TGTGCCAGCAGCTTACAGGGCAACACTGAAGCTTTCTTT,CASSLQGNTEAFF
TRBV5-1,.,TRBD1,TRBJ1-5,TGCGCCAGCAGCTTGGAGCAGGGGGAACAGCCCCAGCATTTT,CASSLEQGEQPQHF
TRBV4-1,.,.,TRBJ1-1,TGCGCCAGCAGCCCATACCAAACCCCTAATCCGGGTGACACTGAAGCTTTCTTT,CASSPYQTPNPGDTEAFF
TRBV5-6,.,TRBD1,TRBJ1-2,TGTGCCAGCAGCTTAGGTTTACAGGGGGATGGCTACACCTTC,CASSLGLQGDGYTF
TRBV5-4,.,.,TRBJ1-6,TGTGCCAGCAGCTTTACAGGGTCCACGTCACCCCTCCACTTT,CASSFTGSTSPLHF